The following is a T cell receptor beta chain sequence with its context. It has no known antigen specificity. There are no base qualities to consult, and no much larger clone falls within one base. Each depressed patient was matched pairwise with a non-depressed control on sex, age, current smoking status and body mass index. Every participant was of European descent. Controls scored 5 or less on the Quick Inventory of Depressive Symptoms-Self Report and had no mood disorder, either currently or at any point in their lifetime. All participants were excluded for major medical conditions, Axis I/II comorbidities, regular medication or illicit drug use, or drinking over 100 g alcohol weekly. From each participant, around 31 ml of peripheral blood was collected into EDTA tubes. Thawed PBMCs underwent magnetic negative selection with the BD IMag Human CD4 T Lymphocyte Enrichment Set to purify CD4+ T cells. A purity of 90% to 95% was typically achieved with the CD4+ enrichment method, as confirmed by flow cytometry. A subgroup of 5 or 6 case-control pairs, selected blind to chemokine receptor expression and flow-cytometric repertoire skewing results, was subjected to TCRbeta sequencing. Every blood sample was taken in the morning at 8:00 a.m., after which PBMCs were separated out using Ficoll-Hypaque gradient centrifugation. PBMCs were cryopreserved by gradual cooling to -80 degrees C and were kept in liquid nitrogen until assay.

The Qiagen DNeasy Blood and Tissue Kit was used to extract total genomic DNA from purified CD4+ T cells. The TCRbeta CDR3 region, defined according to IMGT, was amplified and sequenced using immunoSEQ immunosequencing protocols. In the paper's pipeline: Preprocessing of raw sequence data for PCR and sequencing error correction was performed by the immunoSEQ service. The sequence data were loaded into the immunoSEQ Analyzer and then analyzed further using VDJtools v1.0.7. The paired Wilcoxon signed-rank test was applied to assess differences between patients and controls. What TCRdb holds here is the immuneACCESS table cut down to in-frame rearrangements. Part of the clones is not present; checked against another copy, under half of the missing clones reflect an unresolved V gene, and the others are unexplained. V and J calls and clone size are given by that table; D and trimming were obtained from the DNA. This sample has 20,000 to 25,000 clones in its table, and around 87% of those were observed once. The ten largest clones take up 5.1% of the sample.

These data belong to a study of untreated major depressive disorder listed by TCRdb under 2018. As for the study more broadly: In this cross-sectional case-control comparison, antidepressant-free major depressive disorder patients and individually matched non-depressed controls were compared on T cell phenotype and TCR repertoire. Sequencing followed up flow-cytometry Vbeta 5.1, Vbeta 11 and Vbeta 22 usage differences observed in the whole cohort. Points the paper makes about the study in general: For the sequencing comparisons, one-tailed planned tests were applied to only three Vbeta families that had been selected in advance. Because of the strict matching and exclusion criteria, the study sample was comparatively small, which limits how generalizable the findings are. In every sequenced subject, all of the top five TRBV05-01 clones were private clones. Sequencing confirmed higher TRBV05-01 (Vbeta 5.1) usage among CD4+ T cells of depressed patients than controls, with p = 0.040 in a one-tailed test. In the sequencing data, TRBV25-01 and TRBV02-01 usage matched the flow-cytometry pattern without reaching statistical significance.

Trimming removed 1 base from V and 0 bases from J; the gene matches leave 4 bases unexplained. Based on the germline V gene, the CDR1 and CDR2 sequences are SGHTA and FQGNSA. From its cysteine to its phenylalanine, the CDR3 spans 16 amino acids. The read is trimmed to its CDR3 DNA, 48 bases read in frame from base 1. Sequencing was performed on CD4+ T cells from PBMCs. The chain uses TRBV7-2 and TRBJ1-2, with 8 bases matching TRBD1. The clonotype was recovered from a woman aged 25 to 39 in good health. The CDR3 amino acid sequence is: CASSLGGQAANYGYTF. The nucleotide sequence reads as follows: TGTGCCAGCAGCTTAGGGGGACAGGCGGCTAACTATGGCTACACCTTC. This CDR3, with the reference TRBV7-2 and TRBJ1-2 proteins standing in past its ends, gives the full variable domain GAGVSQSPSNKVTEKGKDVELRCDPISGHTALYWYRQSLGQGLEFLIYFQGNSAPDKSGLPSDRFSAERTGGSVSTLTIQRTQQEDSAVYLCASSLGGQAANYGYTFGSGTRLTVV.